The present entry profiles one TCR beta chain with its context. What it binds is unknown. Germline V CDR1 and CDR2: SQVTM, ANQGSEA. Trimming removed 6 bases from V and 0 bases from J, with 12 bases in between. CDR3 length: 13 amino acids. TCRbeta libraries were built with three rounds of nested PCR, modified from ARM-PCR. Each CDR3 protein gets one entry after TCRdb re-called the multiplex PCR reads with MiXCR. The profile shows around 200,000 distinct CDR3 sequences, around 70% of them singletons. The data were taken from a study of tumor and adjacent non-tumor tissue in lung cancer. Study details: Patients comprised 12 adenocarcinoma, 2 squamous cell carcinoma and 1 small cell lung cancer.

RNA was extracted from bulk tissue without any cell sorting. The study's findings and limits: Top 100 clones took a larger repertoire share in normal lung. Shorter survival was associated with higher TCR diversity in tumors.

Sample: lung tumor tissue. This TCR derives from a man aged 60-69 years with non-small cell lung cancer. The chain links TRBV29-1 to TRBJ2-7; D might be TRBD1 or TRBD2, each matching 5 bases. CDR3 amino acids: CSVRRDPSYEQYF. Written as DNA, the CDR3 is TGCAGCGTCCGTAGGGACCCCTCCTACGAGCAGTACTTC.